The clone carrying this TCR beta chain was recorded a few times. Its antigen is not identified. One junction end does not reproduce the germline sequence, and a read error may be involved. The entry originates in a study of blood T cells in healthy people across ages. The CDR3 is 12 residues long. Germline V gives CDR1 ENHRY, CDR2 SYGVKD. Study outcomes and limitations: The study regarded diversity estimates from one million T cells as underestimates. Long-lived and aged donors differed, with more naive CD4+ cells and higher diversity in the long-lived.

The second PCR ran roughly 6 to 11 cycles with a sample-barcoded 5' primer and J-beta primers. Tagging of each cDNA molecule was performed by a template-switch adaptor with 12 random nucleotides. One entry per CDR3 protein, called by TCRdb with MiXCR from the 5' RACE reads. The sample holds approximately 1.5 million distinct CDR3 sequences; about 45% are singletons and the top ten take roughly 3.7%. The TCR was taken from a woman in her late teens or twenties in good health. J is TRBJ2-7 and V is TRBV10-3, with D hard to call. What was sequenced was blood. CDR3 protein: CAIRESTGEQYF. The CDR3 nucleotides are TGTGCCATCAGGGAGTCGACGGGCGAGCAGTACTTC.